At least ten counts were recorded for the clone carrying this T cell receptor beta chain. This sample is part of a study of blood T cell repertoires in COVID-19. Overall study: T cells, B-cell-depleted T cells, or PBMCs supplied cDNA or gDNA.

Germline CDR1 LNHDA, CDR2 SQIVND (reference sequence). There are 15 residues in the CDR3. V lost 6 bases to trimming and J lost 1 base, with 13 bases between them. Per the original methods: Using reference gene primer amplification, nucleated cell counts were estimated. The data were produced by immunoSEQ multiplex PCR, yet TCRdb's version contains in-frame clones alone and is incomplete. That table gives V, J and clone size, and the DNA gave D and trimming. This sample carries approximately 100,000 clones, approximately 85% of them seen once, and the ten largest clones take around 12%. The source material was peripheral blood. This clonotype was sampled from a human donor in a cohort sampled during active COVID-19. The chain is built from TRBV19 and TRBJ2-1; a possible D gene is TRBD1 (6 bases). The CDR3 protein is CASRDRARSYNEQFF. The DNA for the CDR3 is TGTGCCAGTAGGGACAGAGCAAGGTCCTACAATGAGCAGTTCTTC.